Below, 9 T cell receptor beta chains from the same sample are listed, as sequenced in a study of blood T cell repertoires in COVID-19. Sequenced by immunoSEQ multiplex PCR; TCRdb stores in-frame clones only, minus some. Of approximately 300,000 clones in the sample, about four fifths were seen once. Sample: peripheral blood. These receptors were obtained from a woman in her forties or fifties with acute or convalescent COVID-19.

The V call is TRBV5-6, the J call TRBJ2-4; D not resolved. The CDR3 loop spans 12 amino acids. Trimming removed 1 base from V and 8 bases from J, with 7 bases in between. Germline CDR1 reads SGHDT; CDR2 reads YYEEEE. The CDR3 sequence is CASSLQEDIQYF. In DNA form, the CDR3 reads TGTGCCAGCAGCTTGCAAGAGGACATTCAGTACTTC.

The chain uses TRBV27 and TRBJ1-3; the D gene is possibly TRBD1 (6 bases). The V and J ends lost 6 bases and 2 bases respectively, with 14 bases between them. This CDR3 comprises 15 residues. Per the germline V gene, CDR1 is MNHEY and CDR2 is SMNVEV (reference sequence). The chain's CDR3 is CASSSRQGPGNTIYF. The CDR3 bases are TGTGCCAGCAGCAGCCGCCAGGGGCCTGGAAACACCATATATTTT.

V gene TRBV4-1 combines with J gene TRBJ2-1; TRBD2 aligns across 13 bases. V lost 3 bases and J lost 9; bases outside the gene matches: 11. There are 17 residues in the CDR3. Germline V CDR1 and CDR2: MGHRA, YSYEKL. In DNA, the CDR3 is TGCGCCAGCAGCCAGCCCGGACTAGCGGGGGCTCGGAGTGAGCAGTTCTTC. Translation: CASSQPGLAGARSEQFF.

This sequence joins TRBV4-3 and TRBJ2-1; 14 bases match TRBD2. The V and J ends lost 3 bases and 9 bases, in that order; junction bases with no gene match: 10. This CDR3 has 17 residues. The germline gives CDR1 LGHNA, CDR2 YSLEER. CDR3 loop: CASSQTPGLAGGIEQFF. DNA of the CDR3: TGCGCCAGCAGCCAGACCCCCGGACTAGCGGGAGGCATTGAGCAGTTCTTC.

This rearrangement joins TRBV20-1 to TRBJ2-1, with 8 nucleotides matching TRBD2. Germline V gives CDR1 DFQATT, CDR2 SNEGSKA (reference sequence). The CDR3 length is 13 residues. The V gene end was trimmed by 3 bases and the J gene end by 7 bases; junction bases not matched to a gene: 5. CDR3 nucleotide sequence: TGCAGTGCTAGTCGCGGGAGGTGGAATGAGCAGTTCTTC. Encoded protein: CSASRGRWNEQFF.

The V and J genes are TRBV7-8 and TRBJ2-7; 7 positions match TRBD1. Germline values: CDR1 SGHVS, CDR2 FQNEAQ. The CDR3 is 15 amino acids. V dropped 6 bases and J dropped 3; count of bases not matched to a gene: 11. CDR3 sequence (DNA): TGTGCCAGCAGTAAAGGACGGGACAGAGACTACGAGCAGTACGTC. Its translation is CASSKGRDRDYEQYV.

The CDR3 is CASSIGLGSSYEQYV. The DNA of the CDR3 is TGTGCCAGTAGTATTGGGCTCGGGAGCTCCTACGAGCAGTACGTC. The rearrangement uses TRBV19 and TRBJ2-7, with D perhaps matching TRBD2 (6 bases). With 3 bases removed from V and 0 bases from J, the gap between germline ends came to 12 bases. The CDR3 totals 15 residues. From germline, CDR1 is LNHDA and CDR2 SQIVND (reference sequence).

The genes are TRBV7-2 and TRBJ2-1; 7 bases agree with TRBD2. Germline V gene data show CDR1 as SGHTA and CDR2 as FQGNSA. The CDR3 contains 15 residues. Trimming took 6 bases from V and 10 from J; bases not matched to a gene: 15. The CDR3 DNA reads TGTGCCAGCAGTTGGGACTCAACGGGGGGTTTGGAGCAGTTCTTC. Protein: CASSWDSTGGLEQFF.

The chain has TRBV5-5 and TRBJ2-7; D perhaps matches TRBD1 (5 bases). Trimming pared 0 bases from V and 1 base from J, leaving 8 bases between. The V gene's germline CDR1 is SGHKS and CDR2 YYEKEE (reference sequence). CDR3 length: 14 amino acids. DNA for the CDR3: TGTGCCAGCAGCTTGGGACAGAGATCCTACGAGCAGTACTTC. It is translated as CASSLGQRSYEQYF.